Sequencing of this T cell receptor beta chain was carried out in a study of identical twins. MiXCR, run by TCRdb on the 5' RACE reads, gives a single entry per CDR3 protein. This table has a few hundred thousand distinct CDR3 sequences, 5% to 7% appearing once. Healthy Caucasians were all of the donors. This clonotype appeared a few times. The CDR3 sequence is 17 residues long. CDR1 is MNHNS, CDR2 SASEGT, per germline. Unmatched junction bases numbered 19, after V lost 8 bases and J lost 4 bases. These data were also filed under a second study, of T cells expressing NK-cell markers. Per that paper: In sorted CD3+CD56+NKG2C+, CD3+CD56+NKG2C- and CD3+CD56-NKG2C+ T cells, TCR beta repertoires were obtained.

Sample: CD8+ T cells sorted from blood. This TCR derives from a woman aged 18-30 years in good health. V and J are TRBV6-1 and TRBJ1-2; 7 bases match TRBD1. The CDR3 sequence: CASGGELPNQGVYGYTF. DNA of the CDR3: TGTGCCAGCGGGGGGGAATTGCCTAATCAGGGGGTCTATGGCTACACCTTC.